This passage covers 7 T cell receptor beta chains from one sample sequenced in a study of blood T cell repertoires in COVID-19. TCRdb keeps only in-frame clones here, not all; method: immunoSEQ multiplex PCR. Among approximately 290,000 clones listed, 80% to 90% were seen once. The sequencing sample was made of PBMCs or T cells enriched from blood (not recorded which). The receptors were sampled from a woman aged 25 to 45 who had recovered from COVID-19.

This clone was counted a few times. The rearrangement uses TRBV27 and TRBJ1-2, with TRBD1 identical over 11 bases. The germline gives CDR1 MNHEY, CDR2 SMNVEV (reference sequence). CDR3 length equals 16 residues. V shed 9 bases and J 4 bases; nucleotides not matched to a gene: 13. CDR3 DNA: TGTGCCAGTAGTCTGGACAGGGGGCTACACCTCTATGGCTACACCTTC. This encodes CASSLDRGLHLYGYTF.

As to this clone: Other DNA sequences within the sample encode an identical CDR3. The gene calls are TRBV6-5 and TRBJ1-3, with no clear D. The V gene's germline CDR1 is MNHEY and CDR2 SVGAGI. The V end was cut by 6 bases, the J end by 0 bases, with 12 bases between. This CDR3 is 15 amino acids long. CDR3 region: CASSRGPSSGNTIYF. DNA for the CDR3: TGTGCCAGCAGCCGCGGCCCAAGCTCTGGAAACACCATATATTTT.

This clone was detected only once. J is TRBJ2-5 and V is TRBV4-1; 8 nucleotides line up with TRBD2. This CDR3 has 15 residues. Germline CDR1 and CDR2: MGHRA and YSYEKL. Trimming took 4 bases from V and 4 from J; bases not matched to a gene: 8. DNA of the CDR3: TGCGCCAGCAGCCCGGGCGGGGGGCAGGGAGAGACCCAGTACTTC. The encoded protein is CASSPGGGQGETQYF.

V and J are TRBV4-1 and TRBJ2-4; D is possibly TRBD1 (5 bases). V dropped 1 base and J dropped 0 bases, with 10 bases sitting between them. The germline gives CDR1 MGHRA, CDR2 YSYEKL. This CDR3 comprises 16 residues. In DNA form, the CDR3 reads TGCGCCAGCAGCCAAGGGGGCGATTCAGCCAAAAACATTCAGTACTTC. It encodes CASSQGGDSAKNIQYF.

V usage is TRBV6-5 and J usage is TRBJ1-3; TRBD1 might be the D (5 bases). The V and J ends lost 4 bases and 4 bases respectively, with 14 bases between them. Germline CDR1 reads MNHEY; CDR2 reads SVGAGI. The CDR3 runs 15 residues. This chain's CDR3 is CASSLQGRTGNTIYF. DNA for the CDR3: TGTGCCAGCAGTTTGCAGGGAAGAACAGGAAACACCATATATTTT.

Only one count was recorded for this clone. The rearrangement uses TRBV24-1 and TRBJ1-2; D possibly corresponds to TRBD1 (6 bases). The V gene lost 9 bases and the J gene lost 3 bases, with 13 bases spanning the gap. CDR3 size: 13 residues. CDR1 is KGHDR, CDR2 SFDVKD, per germline. The CDR3 region has the DNA TGTGCCACCGGCCACAGGGATGACTATGGCTACACCTTC. Translated, it gives CATGHRDDYGYTF.

The gene calls are TRBV7-9 and TRBJ2-7; no clear D. Germline CDR1 SEHNR, CDR2 FQNEAQ (reference sequence). V lost 2 bases and J lost 1, with 21 bases in between. CDR3 length: 18 residues. DNA for the CDR3: TGTGCCAGCAGCTTACCATTTAGGTCCGACACCGTTTCCTACGAGCAGTACTTC. It specifies CASSLPFRSDTVSYEQYF.